Below are 15 T cell receptor beta chains sequenced from a single sample in a study of blood T cell repertoires in COVID-19. Profiling relied on immunoSEQ multiplex PCR, and the TCRdb table lists in-frame clones only, not all of them. The data contain 200,000 to 250,000 clones, around 89% of them singletons. Sequencing input: PBMCs or T cells enriched from blood (not recorded which). Receptors originate from a woman younger than 30 in a cohort exposed to, infected with or recovered from COVID-19 (not recorded which).

The CDR3 loop reads CASRVGGGEGQPQHF. CDR3 coding DNA: TGTGCCTCAAGGGTAGGGGGGGGAGAGGGGCAGCCCCAGCATTTT. The genes are TRBV10-3 and TRBJ1-5; tentative D call: TRBD1 (6 bases). Germline V lookup: CDR1 ENHRY, CDR2 SYGVKD. V was cut by 11 bases and J by 7 bases, with 24 bases left in between. There are 15 residues in the CDR3.

The chain uses TRBV6-4 and TRBJ2-5; 11 bases are a match to TRBD1. This CDR3 is built from 13 residues. The junction had 4 bases not matched to a gene; V was cut back by 9 bases and J by 4 bases. Looked up from germline, CDR1 is MRHNA and CDR2 is SNTAGT. This CDR3 is CARGQGAGETQYF. CDR3 nucleotides: TGTGCCAGAGGACAGGGGGCAGGAGAGACCCAGTACTTC.

With regard to this clone: Other DNA sequences in this specimen translate into the identical CDR3. The rearrangement links TRBV2 to TRBJ2-2; D may be TRBD1 (6 bases). V was cut by 8 bases and J by 0 bases, with 10 bases left in between. The CDR3 extends over 14 amino acids. CDR1 is SNHLY and CDR2 is FYNNEI in the germline V gene. The chain's CDR3 is CASGRTANTGELFF. Written as DNA, the CDR3 is TGTGCCAGCGGGCGGACAGCGAACACCGGGGAGCTGTTTTTT.

CDR3 in amino acids: CASGTNRGLNTGELFF. CDR3 nucleotide sequence: TGTGCCAGCGGAACGAACAGGGGGCTAAACACCGGGGAGCTGTTTTTT. The chain carries TRBV27 and TRBJ2-2, with 9 bases matching TRBD1. The germline V gene encodes CDR1 MNHEY and CDR2 SMNVEV (reference sequence). This CDR3 region has 16 residues. V trimming: 8 bases; J trimming: 2 bases; junction bases outside the gene matches: 9.

The sample holds one count of this clone. This sequence joins TRBV28 and TRBJ2-7; 7 bases align to TRBD2. J lost 6 bases, V lost 8 bases, and 19 bases had no gene match. The germline V gene encodes CDR1 MDHEN and CDR2 SYDVKM. The CDR3 length is 16 residues. The CDR3: CASPPAGVGQYGEQYF. In DNA, the CDR3 is TGTGCCAGCCCTCCCGCGGGGGTGGGGCAGTATGGCGAGCAGTACTTC. The complete variable domain, with remaining parts taken from reference TRBV28 and TRBJ2-7, reads DVKVTQSSRYLVKRTGEKVFLECVQDMDHENMFWYRQDPGLGLRLIYFSYDVKMKEKGDIPEGYSVSREKKERFSLILESASTNQTSMYLCASPPAGVGQYGEQYFGPGTRLTVT.

V gene TRBV10-2 combines with J gene TRBJ2-3; TRBD1 matches at 7 bases. Trimming took 6 bases from V and 4 from J; bases not matched to a gene: 13. CDR1 and CDR2 from the germline V gene are WSHSY and SAAADI. The CDR3 is made up of 16 amino acids. The CDR3 coding sequence is TGCGCCAGCAGCCTCCACGAGGGGGCGGGCCCAGATACGCAGTATTTT. Protein: CASSLHEGAGPDTQYF.

The chain employs TRBV19 and TRBJ1-2; 7 bases line up with TRBD1. The CDR3 has 15 residues. CDR1 is LNHDA and CDR2 is SQIVND in the germline V gene (reference sequence). After removal of 3 bases from V and 1 base from J, the junction contained 5 bases not matched to a gene. CDR3 sequence (DNA): TGTGCCAGTAGTATGGGGGACAGCCTTAACTATGGCTACACCTTC. Amino acids: CASSMGDSLNYGYTF.

The chain combines TRBV27 with TRBJ2-7; TRBD2 matches at 14 bases. V shed 6 bases and J 5 bases; nucleotides not matched to a gene: 21. CDR1 MNHEY and CDR2 SMNVEV come from the germline V gene (reference sequence). The CDR3 is made up of 20 amino acids. The CDR3 spells CASRKDKNPGLAGVKDEQYF. CDR3 DNA: TGTGCCAGCAGGAAAGACAAGAACCCGGGACTAGCGGGAGTAAAGGACGAGCAGTACTTC.

The V and J genes are TRBV28 and TRBJ1-2; D uncertain. The CDR3 is 15 residues long. Trimming cost V 8 bases and J 0 bases, with 16 bases left between them. Germline values: CDR1 MDHEN, CDR2 SYDVKM. CDR3 loop: CASSSSDKSNYGYTF. CDR3 in DNA: TGTGCCAGCTCGTCCTCAGACAAGTCTAACTATGGCTACACCTTC.

The J gene is TRBJ1-4, the V gene TRBV7-9; 7 nucleotides line up with TRBD1. Germline CDR1 reads SEHNR; CDR2 reads FQNEAQ (reference sequence). The CDR3 totals 15 residues. V shed 4 bases, J shed 4 bases, and the junction held 6 bases outside the gene matches. The CDR3 sequence: CASSSTGQFNEKLFF. The CDR3 DNA is TGTGCCAGCAGCTCAACGGGACAGTTTAATGAAAAACTGTTTTTT.

The V call is TRBV5-4, the J call TRBJ2-7, with 8 bases fitting TRBD2. The germline CDR1 and CDR2 sequences are SGHNT and YYREEE (reference sequence). Losses at the gene ends were 5 bases for V and 3 bases for J; bases not matched to a gene: 7. The CDR3 has 14 amino acids. The CDR3 DNA is TGTGCCAGCAGACTAGCGGAGGGCCGCTACGAGCAGTACTTC. Translating it yields CASRLAEGRYEQYF. The entire variable domain, with the rest obtained from reference TRBV5-4 and TRBJ2-7, is as follows: ETGVTQSPTHLIKTRGQQVTLRCSSQSGHNTVSWYQQALGQGPQFIFQYYREEENGRGNFPPRFSGLQFPNYSSELNVNALELDDSALYLCASRLAEGRYEQYFGPGTRLTVT.

This clone was counted only a few times. The gene calls are TRBV11-2 and TRBJ2-3; tentatively, D is TRBD2 (5 bases). Trimming cost V 1 base and J 0 bases, with 5 bases left between them. Germline V gives CDR1 SGHAT, CDR2 FQNNGV. The CDR3 totals 14 residues. CDR3 sequence: CASSLGESTDTQYF. The CDR3 bases are TGTGCCAGCAGCTTAGGGGAGAGCACAGATACGCAGTATTTT. The variable domain in full, completed from reference TRBV11-2 and TRBJ2-3, reads EAGVAQSPRYKIIEKRQSVAFWCNPISGHATLYWYQQILGQGPKLLIQFQNNGVVDDSQLPKDRFSAERLKGVDSTLKIQPAKLEDSAVYLCASSLGESTDTQYFGPGTRLTVL.

This clone was detected once. The genes are TRBV27 and TRBJ1-1, with TRBD1 identical over 7 bases. This CDR3 contains 13 residues. The germline V gene encodes CDR1 MNHEY and CDR2 SMNVEV (reference sequence). V was pared by 9 bases and J by 1 base, with 5 bases of the junction left unmatched. This chain's CDR3 is CASLGGANTEAFF. The CDR3 DNA follows: TGTGCCAGTTTAGGGGGCGCGAACACTGAAGCTTTCTTT.

This clone showed up just once. V and J are TRBV6-5 and TRBJ2-5, with 7 bases lining up with TRBD1. V shed 6 bases, J shed 7 bases, and the junction held 8 bases outside the gene matches. Germline CDR1 is MNHEY and CDR2 is SVGAGI. The CDR3 is 13 residues long. CDR3 in DNA: TGTGCCAGCAGCGCGACAGGGTTTGGGACCCAGTACTTC. As protein: CASSATGFGTQYF.

The chain carries TRBV5-1 and TRBJ2-1, with TRBD1 matching over 11 bases. Trimming took 3 bases from V and 2 from J; bases not matched to a gene: 4. The germline gives CDR1 SGHRS, CDR2 YFSETQ. This CDR3 spans 16 amino acids. CDR3 sequence (DNA): TGCGCCAGCAGCTGGGACAGGGGGACCACCTACAATGAGCAGTTCTTC. Residues: CASSWDRGTTYNEQFF.